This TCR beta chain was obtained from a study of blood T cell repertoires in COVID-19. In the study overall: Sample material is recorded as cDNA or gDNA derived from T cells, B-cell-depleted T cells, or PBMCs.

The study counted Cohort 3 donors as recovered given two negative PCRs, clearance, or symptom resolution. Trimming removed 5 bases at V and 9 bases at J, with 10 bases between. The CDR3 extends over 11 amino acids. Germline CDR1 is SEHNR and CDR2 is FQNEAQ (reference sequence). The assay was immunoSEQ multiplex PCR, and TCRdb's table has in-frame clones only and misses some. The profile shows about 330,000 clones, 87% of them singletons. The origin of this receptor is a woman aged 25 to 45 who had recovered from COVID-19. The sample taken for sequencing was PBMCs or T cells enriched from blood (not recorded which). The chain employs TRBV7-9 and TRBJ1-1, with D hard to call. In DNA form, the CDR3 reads TGTGCCAGCAGCGCCGGACTTAAAGCTTTCTTT. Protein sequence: CASSAGLKAFF.